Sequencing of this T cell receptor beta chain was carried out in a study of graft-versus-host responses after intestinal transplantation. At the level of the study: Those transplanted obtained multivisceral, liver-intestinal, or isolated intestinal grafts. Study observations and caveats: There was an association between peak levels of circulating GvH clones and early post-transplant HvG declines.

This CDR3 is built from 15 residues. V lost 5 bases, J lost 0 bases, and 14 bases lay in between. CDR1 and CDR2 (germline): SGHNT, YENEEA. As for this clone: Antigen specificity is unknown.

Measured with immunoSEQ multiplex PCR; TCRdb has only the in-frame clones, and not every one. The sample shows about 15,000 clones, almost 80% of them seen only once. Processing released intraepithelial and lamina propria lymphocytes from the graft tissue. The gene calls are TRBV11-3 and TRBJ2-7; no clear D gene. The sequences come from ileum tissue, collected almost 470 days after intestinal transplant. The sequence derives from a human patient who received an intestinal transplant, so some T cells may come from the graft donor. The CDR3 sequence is CASSNPGSSSYEQYF. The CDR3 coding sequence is TGTGCCAGCAGCAACCCAGGCTCGAGCTCCTACGAGCAGTACTTC.